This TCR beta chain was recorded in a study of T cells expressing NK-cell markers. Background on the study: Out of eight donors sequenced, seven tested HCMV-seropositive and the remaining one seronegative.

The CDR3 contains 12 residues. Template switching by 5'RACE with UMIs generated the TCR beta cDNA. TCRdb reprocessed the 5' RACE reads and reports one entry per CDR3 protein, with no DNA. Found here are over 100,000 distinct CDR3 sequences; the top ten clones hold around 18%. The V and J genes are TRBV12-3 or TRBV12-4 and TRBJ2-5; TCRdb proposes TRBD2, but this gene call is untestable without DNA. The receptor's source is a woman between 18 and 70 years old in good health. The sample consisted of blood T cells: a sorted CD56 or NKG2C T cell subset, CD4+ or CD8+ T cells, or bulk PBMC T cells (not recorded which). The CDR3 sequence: CASQGLGETQYF.